Given below is one T cell receptor beta chain in context. As handled by the study authors: Estimates of nucleated cell counts were drawn from the amplification of reference gene primers. Method: immunoSEQ multiplex PCR; TCRdb's copy keeps in-frame clones and lacks some. V, J and clone size are taken as reported in that table, and D and trimming were inferred from the DNA itself. The sample has 110,000 or so clones; roughly four fifths are singletons. These data originate in a study of blood T cell repertoires in COVID-19. Study-level information: The origin of the acute and convalescent COVID-19 samples was the United States, Italy and Spain. T cells, B-cell-depleted T cells, or PBMCs supplied cDNA or gDNA.

The V gene lost 5 bases and the J gene lost 8 bases, with 15 bases spanning the gap. This CDR3 region has 13 residues. This TCR was recovered from a woman in her 70s with acute or convalescent COVID-19. The sample was peripheral blood. This rearrangement joins TRBV12-3 or TRBV12-4 to TRBJ1-2; tentative D call: TRBD1 (5 bases). As DNA, the CDR3 is TGTGCCAGCAGTGGTCCGGGGGGGAACGGCTACACCTTC. Amino acid sequence: CASSGPGGNGYTF.